The present T cell receptor beta chain was sequenced within a study of HIV-infected children after antiretroviral therapy interruption. The wider study: EBV and CMV exposure was recorded in most children. Samples from the continuous-treatment group were taken at weeks 0, 48 and 150.

RNA-based 3' RACE libraries used unique molecular identifiers. One entry per CDR3 protein, called by TCRdb with MiXCR from the 3' RACE reads. In the table there are around 41,000 distinct CDR3 sequences, approximately 7% of which are singletons. This clonotype was counted ten times or more. With V trimmed by 4 bases and J by 5 bases, 13 bases remained unmatched. The CDR3 totals 17 residues. Germline V gene data show CDR1 as SGHRS and CDR2 as YFSETQ. The treatment was: PENTA 11 planned treatment interruption arm or continuous ART arm. Naive CD4+ CD45RA+ CD45RO- T cells were sorted from thawed PBMCs. The chain recombines TRBV5-1 with TRBJ2-5; 11 bases agree with TRBD2. The specimen comprised CD45RA+ CD4+ T cells from PBMCs, pooled from several time points, sampled from a donor given antiretroviral therapy, either interrupted or continuous. This sample's subset: naive CD4+ CD45RA+ CD45RO- T cells. The receptor comes from a pool of human donors with HIV. The CDR3, as DNA: TGCGCCAGCAGCCAACCGGGACTAGCGGACCTTCGGGAGACCCAGTACTTC. Translated: CASSQPGLADLRETQYF. Complete variable domain (other parts from reference TRBV5-1 and TRBJ2-5): KAGVTQTPRYLIKTRGQQVTLSCSPISGHRSVSWYQQTPGQGLQFLFEYFSETQRNKGNFPGRFSGRQFSNSRSEMNVSTLELGDSALYLCASSQPGLADLRETQYFGPGTRLLVL.